The T cell receptor (beta chain) described here comes from a study of T-cell reconstitution after alpha-beta-depleted transplantation in children. At least ten counts were recorded for this clonotype. A library of TCRbeta sequences, prepared with unique molecular identifiers, was generated. TCRdb processed the PCR reads anew with MiXCR; each CDR3 protein has one entry. In the table there are 170,000 or so distinct CDR3 sequences, about 6.8% of which are singletons. This clonotype originated in a human donor who donated a stem cell graft to a child with Wiskott-Aldrich syndrome. Sequenced here: PBMCs from the stem cell graft donor, sampled from the stem cell graft.

DNA of the CDR3: TGTGCCAGCATTCTCCCACCGAACACTGAAGCTTTCTTT. Translating gives CASILPPNTEAFF. The gene calls are TRBV6-6 and TRBJ1-1, with unresolved D. CDR1 and CDR2 (germline): MNHNY, SVGAGI (reference sequence). V was pared by 7 bases and J by 1 base, with 10 bases between. The CDR3 sequence is 13 residues long.